This T cell receptor beta chain was captured in a study of blood T cell repertoires in COVID-19 (dated by TCRdb to 2018 to 2020). For the wider study: Samples from collaborators originated in the United States, Italy and Spain and spanned both the acute and convalescent phases of COVID-19. The material from the prospective study consisted of cDNA or gDNA derived from T cells, B-cell-depleted T cells, or PBMCs. Deeply sampled blood TCRbeta repertoires from subjects exposed to, actively infected with, or recovered from COVID-19 were included in the dataset. A freely available public database, intended as a resource for researchers studying the immune response to SARS-CoV-2, is where the repertoires were released. Samples were obtained from the ongoing ImmuneRACE study (first 160 participants) and from 950 to 1,500 subjects provided by 6 global collaborators. Nearly every sample came with metadata listing a de-identified subject ID, COVID-19 status, age in years and sex. Where HLA class I and class II types were available, the types were taken from metadata supplied by the sample provider, not from assay-based typing. General findings and caveats noted by the study authors: The amount of clinical and demographic metadata varied by source and participant and was provided uncurated.

Whole blood was collected in K2EDTA tubes by collaborating institutions according to the institutions' own protocols. For TCRbeta analysis, collaborator samples were shipped as frozen whole blood, as isolated PBMCs, or as DNA extracted from either sample type. As concerns this clone: The antigen it recognizes is unknown. There are no base qualities to consult, and no much larger clone falls within one base.

Its CDR3 holds 14 amino acids, cysteine through phenylalanine. The CDR3 DNA has 42 bases and is translated from base 1. CDR1 and CDR2, looked up from the germline V gene, are MGHRA and YSYEKL. The germline ends are 19 bases apart after V is trimmed by 6 bases and J by 7 bases. TCRbeta CDR3 regions were amplified from genomic DNA by means of the immunoSEQ Assay, a bias-controlled multiplex PCR. In the authors' own workflow: Nucleated cell counts per sample were estimated from amplification of reference gene primers within the assay. To quantify the absolute abundance of each unique TCRbeta CDR3 rearrangement, sequence reads were collapsed and filtered. For each sample, productive Simpson clonality was calculated as the square root of Simpson's diversity index across productive rearrangements. As stored in TCRdb, this immuneACCESS dataset retains in-frame rearrangements with V and J assigned. A fraction of the clones does not appear; measured against another copy, unresolved V genes explain less than half of the discrepancy, and the remainder lacks a known reason. V, J and clone size are those of that table, while D and trimming were read from the DNA. Within this sample are 200,000 to 250,000 clones, with around 82% of them counted one time only. The ten largest clonotypes hold about 2.3% of the sample.

The receptor was derived from an older woman with acute or convalescent COVID-19. In this chain, TRBV4-1 is recombined with TRBJ2-7; TRBD1 is possibly the D segment (6 matching bases). Sequenced sample: peripheral blood. The base sequence is TGCGCCAGCAGTATAAGTTCCACAGGGATTGAGCAGTACTTC. Its protein reads: CASSISSTGIEQYF.